A single sample gave rise to the 20 T cell receptor beta chains below, sequenced in a study of blood T cell repertoires in COVID-19 (dated by TCRdb to 2018 to 2021). Receptor amplification or capture employed the immunoSEQ multiplex PCR assay. TCRdb's version of the immuneACCESS table is confined to in-frame rearrangements and falls short of the full clone set. An unresolved V gene accounts for under half of the shortfall where checked; the remainder is of unknown origin. The sample yields 300,000 or so clones; 85% to 90% were counted once. Of the sample, 10% falls within the top ten clones. The sequenced sample consisted of PBMCs or T cells enriched from blood (not recorded which). The receptors here all came from a woman aged 18-29 years who had recovered from COVID-19.

This chain uses TRBV30 with TRBJ2-1, with 7 bases matching TRBD2. The V gene's germline CDR1 is GTSNPN and CDR2 SVGIG (reference sequence). Trimming at V came to 1 base and at J to 7 bases, leaving 7 bases not matched to a gene. This CDR3 is 14 amino acids long. CDR3 amino acids: CAWSGGSGGNEQFF. The CDR3 DNA reads as TGTGCCTGGAGTGGCGGGAGCGGCGGAAATGAGCAGTTCTTC. The whole variable domain, remainder taken from reference TRBV30 and TRBJ2-1, is SQTIHQWPATLVQPVGSPLSLECTVEGTSNPNLYWYRQAAGRGLQLLFYSVGIGQISSEVPQNLSASRPQDRQFILSSKKLLLSDSGFYLCAWSGGSGGNEQFFGPGTRLTVL.

This chain joins TRBV6-2 or TRBV6-3 and TRBJ1-4; the D is unclear. V was trimmed by 2 bases and J by 2 bases, leaving 9 bases between them. The CDR3 extends over 15 amino acids. In germline, CDR1 is MNHEY, CDR2 SVGEGT. The CDR3 here is CASSYTVGTNEKLFF. The CDR3 coding sequence is TGTGCCAGCAGTTACACAGTGGGCACTAATGAAAAACTGTTTTTT.

The gene calls are TRBV13 and TRBJ1-2; a weak D match, TRBD1 (5 bases). V lost 5 bases, J lost 8 bases, and 21 bases lay in between. Germline CDR1 is PRHDT and CDR2 is FYEKMQ (reference sequence). The CDR3 consists of 15 residues. This CDR3 is CASSARPARVGGYTF. The CDR3 DNA sequence: TGTGCCAGCAGCGCCCGACCCGCCAGGGTCGGGGGCTACACCTTC.

The gene calls are TRBV20-1 and TRBJ1-2; possibly TRBD1 for D (6 bases). The length of the CDR3 is 10 residues. V gave up 3 bases and J gave up 8 bases, with 7 bases separating them. Germline CDR1 DFQATT, CDR2 SNEGSKA (reference sequence). Here the CDR3 DNA reads TGCAGTGCTAGTGGGGGCGGCTACACCTTC. This sequence encodes CSASGGGYTF.

The V gene is TRBV11-2, the J gene TRBJ2-3; 10 positions agree with TRBD2. The germline CDR1 and CDR2 sequences are SGHAT and FQNNGV. V was pared by 7 bases and J by 0 bases, with 4 bases of the junction left unmatched. The CDR3 totals 15 residues. The CDR3: CASTETSGSTDTQYF. The CDR3 nucleotides read TGTGCCAGCACCGAGACTAGCGGGAGCACAGATACGCAGTATTTT.

The chain joins TRBV5-1 to TRBJ1-4, with 9 bases aligning to TRBD1. The CDR3 spans 14 residues. Germline V gives CDR1 SGHRS, CDR2 YFSETQ. V shed 4 bases, J shed 7 bases, and the junction held 5 bases outside the gene matches. The DNA of the CDR3 is TGCGCCAGCAGCATGGACAGGGGAGGTGAAAAACTGTTTTTT. Translation gives CASSMDRGGEKLFF.

The chain couples TRBV4-1 to TRBJ1-2; TRBD1 might be the D (5 bases). Germline values: CDR1 MGHRA, CDR2 YSYEKL. The CDR3 length is 17 residues. V was clipped by 1 base and J by 1 base, with 16 bases between them. The CDR3 spells CASSQGPRRGDNYGYTF. The DNA of the CDR3 is TGCGCCAGCAGCCAAGGACCGAGGAGGGGCGATAACTATGGCTACACCTTC.

The chain recombines TRBV4-1 with TRBJ1-2; D not resolved. The CDR3 covers 18 residues. Germline-derived CDR1 and CDR2 are MGHRA and YSYEKL. V was clipped by 4 bases and J by 2 bases, with 23 bases between them. The CDR3 reads CASSRSLPRVGVNYGYTF. The CDR3 DNA sequence: TGCGCCAGCAGCCGATCCCTTCCCCGGGTCGGGGTAAACTATGGCTACACCTTC.

The rearrangement joins TRBV19 to TRBJ2-1; 9 positions agree with TRBD2. Trimming at V came to 9 bases and at J to 0 bases, leaving 6 bases not matched to a gene. Germline V gene data show CDR1 as LNHDA and CDR2 as SQIVND (reference sequence). CDR3 size: 15 residues. The DNA of the CDR3 is TGTGCCAGCATGCGGGGGGGGAACTCCTACAATGAGCAGTTCTTC. Translating gives CASMRGGNSYNEQFF. The whole variable domain, remainder taken from reference TRBV19 and TRBJ2-1, is DGGITQSPKYLFRKEGQNVTLSCEQNLNHDAMYWYRQDPGQGLRLIYYSQIVNDFQKGDIAEGYSVSREKKESFPLTVTSAQKNPTAFYLCASMRGGNSYNEQFFGPGTRLTVL.

A note on this clone: With only one base between it and a far larger clone, this is likely a read error. The gene calls are TRBV28 and TRBJ1-4; TRBD1 agrees at 9 bases. CDR1 MDHEN and CDR2 SYDVKM come from the germline V gene. With V trimmed by 5 bases and J by 5 bases, 3 bases remained unmatched. This CDR3 contains 14 residues. For the CDR3, the DNA is TGTGCCAGCAGTACCGGACAGGGGAATGAAAAACTGTTTTTT. It codes for CASSTGQGNEKLFF.

In this sample, this clone turned up many times. CDR3 coding DNA: TGCGCCAGCAGCCCTCTACCGACTAGTCACCATGAGCAGTTCTTC. This sequence encodes CASSPLPTSHHEQFF. The chain links TRBV5-1 to TRBJ2-1; D perhaps matches TRBD2 (6 bases). Trimming left V 4 bases short and J 8 bases short, with 19 bases between. This CDR3 comprises 15 residues. CDR1 SGHRS and CDR2 YFSETQ come from the germline V gene. Together with reference TRBV5-1 and TRBJ2-1, the CDR3 gives the full variable domain: KAGVTQTPRYLIKTRGQQVTLSCSPISGHRSVSWYQQTPGQGLQFLFEYFSETQRNKGNFPGRFSGRQFSNSRSEMNVSTLELGDSALYLCASSPLPTSHHEQFFGPGTRLTVL.

This clone was picked up a small number of times. The rearrangement joins TRBV4-1 to TRBJ1-1; D is unclear. This CDR3 spans 15 amino acids. The germline V gene encodes CDR1 MGHRA and CDR2 YSYEKL. V lost 2 bases and J 1 base, leaving 11 bases between the germline ends. CDR3 in amino acids: CASSQLPRRNTEAFF. CDR3 in DNA: TGCGCCAGCAGCCAACTTCCACGGAGGAACACTGAAGCTTTCTTT.

This rearrangement joins TRBV3-1 (or the pseudogene TRBV3-2) to TRBJ2-7; TRBD2 matches at 14 bases. This CDR3 has 16 residues. Germline assignment: CDR1 LGHDT and CDR2 YNNKEL (reference sequence). Trimming cost V 3 bases and J 5 bases; bases outside gene matches: 6. CDR3 in amino acids: CASSHGLAGGFHEQYF. The CDR3 bases are TGTGCCAGCAGCCACGGACTAGCGGGAGGATTCCACGAGCAGTACTTC.

The rearrangement joins TRBV5-6 to TRBJ2-2; possibly TRBD2 for D (6 bases). Germline CDR1 reads SGHDT; CDR2 reads YYEEEE. The CDR3 consists of 16 residues. V was shortened by 2 bases and J by 4 bases, with 15 bases between the two germline ends. The CDR3 region is CASSLSGGTVTGELFF. For the CDR3, the DNA is TGTGCCAGCAGCTTATCGGGCGGGACGGTCACCGGGGAGCTGTTTTTT.

The V call is TRBV18, the J call TRBJ2-2; a weak D match, TRBD2 (6 bases). The V end was cut by 1 base, the J end by 1 base, with 7 bases between. From germline, CDR1 is KGHSH and CDR2 LQKENI. The CDR3 is made up of 15 amino acids. CDR3 bases: TGTGCCAGCTCACCACTAGCGGTGAACACCGGGGAGCTGTTTTTT. Its translation is CASSPLAVNTGELFF.

The rearrangement uses TRBV9 and TRBJ2-1; 12 nucleotides align to TRBD2. Germline loops: CDR1 SGDLS, CDR2 YYNGEE. With V trimmed by 0 bases and J by 4 bases, 5 bases remained unmatched. The length of the CDR3 is 17 residues. The CDR3 spells CASSVGSSGGAYNEQFF. CDR3 DNA: TGTGCCAGCAGCGTAGGGTCTAGCGGGGGGGCTTACAATGAGCAGTTCTTC. Using reference TRBV9 and TRBJ2-1 for the parts outside the CDR3, the full variable domain is DSGVTQTPKHLITATGQRVTLRCSPRSGDLSVYWYQQSLDQGLQFLIQYYNGEERAKGNILERFSAQQFPDLHSELNLSSLELGDSALYFCASSVGSSGGAYNEQFFGPGTRLTVL.

This clone has a count of ten or more. This chain links TRBV6-6 with TRBJ1-2; D possibly corresponds to TRBD1 (6 bases). CDR3 length equals 15 residues. With 5 bases removed from V and 6 bases from J, the gap between germline ends came to 19 bases. CDR1 is MNHNY and CDR2 is SVGAGI in the germline V gene (reference sequence). The CDR3 sequence is CASSLWDNPRDGYTF. Written as DNA, the CDR3 is TGTGCCAGCAGTCTCTGGGACAATCCGCGGGATGGCTACACCTTC.

This chain joins TRBV10-3 and TRBJ1-1, with D maybe TRBD1 (5 bases). There are 13 residues in the CDR3. CDR1 and CDR2 (germline): ENHRY, SYGVKD. V lost 4 bases, J lost 3 bases, and 9 bases lay in between. The CDR3 spells CAISGGDDTEAFF. CDR3 DNA sequence: TGTGCCATCAGTGGGGGCGACGACACTGAAGCTTTCTTT.

The CDR3 sequence is CASSTASGVHTGELFF. For the CDR3, the DNA is TGTGCCAGCAGCACCGCTAGCGGGGTGCACACCGGGGAGCTGTTTTTT. This sequence joins TRBV5-6 and TRBJ2-2, with 9 bases fitting TRBD2. The CDR3 contains 16 residues. Germline CDR1 and CDR2: SGHDT and YYEEEE. The J segment lost 3 bases and the V segment lost 4 bases, leaving 7 bases of the junction unmatched. The full variable domain, its missing parts supplied by reference TRBV5-6 and TRBJ2-2, is DAGVTQSPTHLIKTRGQQVTLRCSPKSGHDTVSWYQQALGQGPQFIFQYYEEEERQRGNFPDRFSGHQFPNYSSELNVNALLLGDSALYLCASSTASGVHTGELFFGEGSRLTVL.

The rearrangement links TRBV7-3 to TRBJ2-7; D is uncertain. V dropped 6 bases and J dropped 1 base, with 19 bases sitting between them. The CDR3 runs to 16 residues. Germline V gives CDR1 SGHTA, CDR2 FQGTGA. The CDR3 spells CASRRAHLMYSYEQYF. The CDR3, as DNA: TGTGCCAGCAGACGAGCGCACCTCATGTATTCCTACGAGCAGTACTTC.